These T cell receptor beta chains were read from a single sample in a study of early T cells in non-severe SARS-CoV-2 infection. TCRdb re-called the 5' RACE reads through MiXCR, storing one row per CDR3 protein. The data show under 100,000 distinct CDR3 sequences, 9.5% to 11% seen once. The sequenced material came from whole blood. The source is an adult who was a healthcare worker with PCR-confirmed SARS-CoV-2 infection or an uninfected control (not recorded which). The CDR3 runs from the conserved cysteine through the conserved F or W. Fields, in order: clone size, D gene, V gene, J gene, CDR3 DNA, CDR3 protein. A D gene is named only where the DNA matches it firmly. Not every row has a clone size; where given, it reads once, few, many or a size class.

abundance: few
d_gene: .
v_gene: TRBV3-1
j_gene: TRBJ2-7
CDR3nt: TGTGCCAGCAGCCAAGGAGGGGCCGGAACCTTACCCAGCTACGAGCAGTACTTC
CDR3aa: CASSQGGAGTLPSYEQYF

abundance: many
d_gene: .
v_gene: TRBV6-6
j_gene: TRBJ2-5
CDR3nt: TGTGCCAGCAGTTATCCCACGTCGGGGGGCATGGAGACCCAGTACTTC
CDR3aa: CASSYPTSGGMETQYF

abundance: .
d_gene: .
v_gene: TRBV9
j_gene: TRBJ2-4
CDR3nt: TGTGCCAGCAGCGTAGGGTTGGCCAAAAACATTCAGTACTTC
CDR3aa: CASSVGLAKNIQYF

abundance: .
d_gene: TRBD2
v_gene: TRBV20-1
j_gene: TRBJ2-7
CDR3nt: TGCAGTGCTTCCGAGCGGGGATACCCTTACGAGCAGTACTTC
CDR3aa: CSASERGYPYEQYF

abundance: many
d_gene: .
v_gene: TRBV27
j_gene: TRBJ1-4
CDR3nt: TGTGCCAGCAGTTCCGCGGGACCCAGCTTACTGTTTTTT
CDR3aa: CASSSAGPSLLFF

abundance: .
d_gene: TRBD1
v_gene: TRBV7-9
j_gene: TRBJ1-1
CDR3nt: TGTGCCAGCAGCCCTTGGACAGGGGAAGACACTGAAGCTTTCTTT
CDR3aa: CASSPWTGEDTEAFF

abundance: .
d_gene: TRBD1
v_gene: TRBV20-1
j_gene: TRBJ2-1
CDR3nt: TGCAGTGCTAGAGTGAGGGGACAGAGAAACTACAATGAGCAGTTCTTC
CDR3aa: CSARVRGQRNYNEQFF

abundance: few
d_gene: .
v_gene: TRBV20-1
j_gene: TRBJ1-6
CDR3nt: TGCAGTGCTAGAGTCCGGAACCGGGATAATTCACCCCTCCACTTT
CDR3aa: CSARVRNRDNSPLHF

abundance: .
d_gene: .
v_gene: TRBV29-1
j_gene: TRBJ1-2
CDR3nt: TGCAGCGTTGCTCGGCAGGGACATGGCTACACCTTC
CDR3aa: CSVARQGHGYTF

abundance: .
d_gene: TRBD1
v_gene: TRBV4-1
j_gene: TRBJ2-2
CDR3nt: TGCGCCAGCCGGACAGGGCTGAACACCGGGGAGCTGTTTTTT
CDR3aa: CASRTGLNTGELFF

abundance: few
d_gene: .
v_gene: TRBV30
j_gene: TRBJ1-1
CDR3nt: TGTGCCTGGAGTTCCTATACTGAAGCTTTCTTT
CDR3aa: CAWSSYTEAFF

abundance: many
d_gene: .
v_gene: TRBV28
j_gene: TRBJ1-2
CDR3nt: TGTGCCAGCAGCCCTCAAGGCGGACCTAACTATGGCTACACCTTC
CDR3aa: CASSPQGGPNYGYTF

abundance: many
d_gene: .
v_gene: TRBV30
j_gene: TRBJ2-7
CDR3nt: TGTGCCTGGAGTGACAAAAAATACGAGCAGTACTTC
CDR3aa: CAWSDKKYEQYF

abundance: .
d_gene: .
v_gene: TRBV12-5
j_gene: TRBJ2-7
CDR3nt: TGTGCTAGTGGTTTGCCCCAGGGTACCTACGAGCAGTACTTC
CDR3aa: CASGLPQGTYEQYF

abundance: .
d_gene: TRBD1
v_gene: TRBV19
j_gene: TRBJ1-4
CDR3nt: TGTGCCAGTAGTACGGGACAGTGGTCAACTAATGAAAAACTGTTTTTT
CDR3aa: CASSTGQWSTNEKLFF

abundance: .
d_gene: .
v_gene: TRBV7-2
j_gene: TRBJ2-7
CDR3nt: TGTGCCAGCAGCTTATCATACGAGAATCAGTACTTC
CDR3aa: CASSLSYENQYF

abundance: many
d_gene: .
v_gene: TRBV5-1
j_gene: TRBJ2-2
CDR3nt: TGCGCCAGCAGCTTGGACGGCGGGACGAACACCGGGGAGCTGTTTTTT
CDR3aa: CASSLDGGTNTGELFF

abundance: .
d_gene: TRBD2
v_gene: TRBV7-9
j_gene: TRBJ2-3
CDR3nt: TGTGCCAGCAGCTACAGCGGGGAGCACACAGATACGCAGTATTTT
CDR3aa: CASSYSGEHTDTQYF

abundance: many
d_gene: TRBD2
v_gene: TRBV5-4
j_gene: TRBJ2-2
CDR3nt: TGTGCCAGCAGCTTGGCGGGACTAGACACCGGGGAGCTGTTTTTT
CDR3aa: CASSLAGLDTGELFF

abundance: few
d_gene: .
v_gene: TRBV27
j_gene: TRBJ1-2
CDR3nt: TGTGCCAGCCGATACGGGACAACGGGAAACTATGGCTACACCTTC
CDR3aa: CASRYGTTGNYGYTF

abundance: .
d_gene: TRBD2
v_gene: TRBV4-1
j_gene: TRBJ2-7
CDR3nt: TGCGCCAGCAGCCAAGAGCAGCGGGGGAGGACCTACGAGCAGTACTTC
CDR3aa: CASSQEQRGRTYEQYF

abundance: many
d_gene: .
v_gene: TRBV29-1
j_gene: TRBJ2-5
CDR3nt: TGCAGCGTTTCTGACCCAGCGGGAGAGACCCAGTACTTC
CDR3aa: CSVSDPAGETQYF

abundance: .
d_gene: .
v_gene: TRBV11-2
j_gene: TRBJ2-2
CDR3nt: TGTGCCAGTCCTCCGGGGAGGAACACCGGGGAGCTGTTTTTT
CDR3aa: CASPPGRNTGELFF

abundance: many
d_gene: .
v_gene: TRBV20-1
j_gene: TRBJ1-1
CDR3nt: TGCAGTGCTAGAGATTACGGAAAGAACACTGAAGCTTTCTTT
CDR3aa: CSARDYGKNTEAFF

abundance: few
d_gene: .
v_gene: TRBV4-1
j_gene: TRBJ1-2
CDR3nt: TGCGCCAGCAGCCAAGTCGGCCGGAGTTTTTATGGCTACACCTTC
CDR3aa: CASSQVGRSFYGYTF

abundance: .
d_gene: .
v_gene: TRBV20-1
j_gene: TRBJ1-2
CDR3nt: TGCAGTGCTAGGTCCGGGACGTTGAGAGGCTACACCTTC
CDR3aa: CSARSGTLRGYTF